Presented here are 25 T cell receptor beta chains from one specimen sequenced in a study of response to subunit inactivated influenza vaccine. TCRdb ran MiXCR on the RT-PCR reads and lists one entry per CDR3 protein. This sample yields around 530,000 distinct CDR3 sequences, of which about 12% are seen a single time; roughly a tenth belongs to the top ten. Sequenced here: PBMCs from blood, sampled on the day of vaccination. The receptors originated from a man aged 50-59 years who received an inactivated influenza vaccine.

This clonotype appeared a few times. The chain carries TRBV11-2 and TRBJ2-5, with D maybe TRBD1 (6 bases). CDR3 size: 14 residues. V was shortened by 2 bases and J by 1 base, with 8 bases between the two germline ends. Germline CDR1 reads SGHAT; CDR2 reads FQNNGV. This CDR3 is CASSLRTAQETQYF. CDR3 DNA: TGTGCCAGCAGCTTAAGGACAGCCCAAGAGACCCAGTACTTC.

V is TRBV27 and J is TRBJ2-3, with D possibly matching TRBD2 (6 bases). The CDR3 is 16 amino acids. CDR1 is MNHEY and CDR2 is SMNVEV in the germline V gene (reference sequence). The ends were cut back, 5 bases at V and 2 bases at J, with 17 bases in the middle. The CDR3 bases are TGTGCCAGCAGTGTACTTCCTAGCGCATACACAGATACGCAGTATTTT. Translation gives CASSVLPSAYTDTQYF.

This chain links TRBV10-3 with TRBJ1-1; the D is unclear. The length of the CDR3 is 13 residues. V dropped 4 bases and J dropped 1 base, with 7 bases sitting between them. Germline CDR1 and CDR2: ENHRY and SYGVKD. The CDR3 DNA follows: TGTGCCATCAGTGCCACCTGGAACACTGAAGCTTTCTTT. This translates into CAISATWNTEAFF.

This clonotype was observed a handful of times. The chain couples TRBV5-5 to TRBJ1-1, with 12 bases fitting TRBD1. The V gene's germline CDR1 is SGHKS and CDR2 YYEKEE (reference sequence). V dropped 7 bases and J dropped 2; count of bases not matched to a gene: 9. The CDR3 extends over 16 amino acids. This CDR3 is CASCPGQGAANTEAFF. CDR3 nucleotides: TGTGCCAGCTGCCCGGGACAGGGGGCGGCTAACACTGAAGCTTTCTTT.

A few counts support this clonotype. The chain links TRBV12-3 or TRBV12-4 to TRBJ2-7; either TRBD1 or TRBD2 may supply D (5 bases each). Between the trimmed V and J ends, which lost 4 bases and 1 base, there was a span of 17 bases. The CDR3 has 16 residues. The CDR3 nucleotides are TGTGCCAGCAGTTCCGGAAGGGACGCTTTTTCCTACGAGCAGTACTTC. Translated: CASSSGRDAFSYEQYF.

This chain links TRBV2 with TRBJ2-5; the D is unclear. Germline V gene lookup returns CDR1 SNHLY and CDR2 FYNNEI. There are 14 residues in the CDR3. The V end lost 3 bases, the J end lost 3 bases, and 11 bases lay between the germline ends. The CDR3 loop is CASSDVDWEETQYF. The CDR3 nucleotides read TGTGCCAGCAGTGATGTCGACTGGGAAGAGACCCAGTACTTC. Together with reference TRBV2 and TRBJ2-5, the CDR3 gives the full variable domain: EPEVTQTPSHQVTQMGQEVILRCVPISNHLYFYWYRQILGQKVEFLVSFYNNEISEKSEIFDDQFSVERPDGSNFTLKIRSTKLEDSAMYFCASSDVDWEETQYFGPGTRLLVL.

This clonotype has a handful of counts. The rearrangement uses TRBV2 and TRBJ2-7; 7 bases line up with TRBD1. The J segment lost 5 bases and the V segment lost 9 bases, leaving 7 bases of the junction unmatched. This CDR3 is 12 amino acids long. CDR1 SNHLY and CDR2 FYNNEI come from the germline V gene. CDR3 residues: CASRQGLHEQYF. The CDR3 DNA reads TGTGCCAGTAGACAGGGTTTACACGAGCAGTACTTC.

This clonotype was detected a few times. The chain combines TRBV20-1 with TRBJ2-2; D is unclear. CDR3 length: 16 amino acids. The germline V and J ends were trimmed by 5 bases and 2 bases, with 18 bases remaining between them. In germline, CDR1 is DFQATT, CDR2 SNEGSKA (reference sequence). The CDR3 is CSAGAGQLGNTGELFF. In DNA, the CDR3 is TGCAGTGCTGGAGCTGGGCAGCTCGGAAACACCGGGGAGCTGTTTTTT.

This clonotype was counted at least ten times. J is TRBJ2-3 and V is TRBV20-1; 11 bases fit TRBD2. The CDR3 consists of 17 residues. Germline V lookup: CDR1 DFQATT, CDR2 SNEGSKA (reference sequence). After removal of 3 bases from V and 2 bases from J, the junction contained 10 bases not matched to a gene. The chain's CDR3 is CSARVKGTSGYTDTQYF. CDR3 coding DNA: TGCAGTGCTAGGGTAAAGGGGACTAGCGGCTACACAGATACGCAGTATTTT.

The chain combines TRBV10-3 with TRBJ1-1, with TRBD1 as a possible D gene (6 bases). This CDR3 contains 16 residues. Germline CDR1 reads ENHRY; CDR2 reads SYGVKD. Between the trimmed V and J ends, which lost 2 bases and 3 bases, there was a span of 16 bases. The CDR3 sequence: CAISETHGGWDTEAFF. In DNA form, the CDR3 reads TGTGCCATCAGTGAGACGCACGGGGGCTGGGACACTGAAGCTTTCTTT.

This clonotype was counted at least ten times. The genes are TRBV12-3 or TRBV12-4 and TRBJ1-2; 11 bases are shared with TRBD1. V lost 6 bases and J lost 3; bases outside the gene matches: 12. CDR3 length: 17 amino acids. The CDR3 loop reads CASSLGGGGQGDYGYTF. The CDR3 bases are TGTGCCAGCAGCCTAGGCGGTGGGGGACAGGGGGACTATGGCTACACCTTC.

The rearrangement uses TRBV16 and TRBJ1-1, with TRBD1 as a possible D gene (6 bases). The length of the CDR3 is 15 residues. V was trimmed by 3 bases and J by 0 bases, leaving 11 bases between them. Per germline, CDR1 KGHSY and CDR2 FQNENV. The CDR3 sequence: CASSHPDRMNTEAFF. For the CDR3, the DNA is TGTGCCAGCAGCCATCCCGACAGGATGAACACTGAAGCTTTCTTT.

In its sample, this clonotype was seen a few times. The DNA for the CDR3 is TGCAGTGCTAGACGGGGGAGCGGGGTGGCTGAGCAGTTCTTC. This encodes CSARRGSGVAEQFF. The genes are TRBV20-1 and TRBJ2-1; 7 bases map to TRBD2. CDR3 length: 14 residues. Trimming at V came to 2 bases and at J to 9 bases, leaving 10 bases not matched to a gene. Germline CDR1 is DFQATT and CDR2 is SNEGSKA (reference sequence).

This clonotype was counted many times. The V call is TRBV7-2, the J call TRBJ2-4, with D perhaps TRBD1 (6 bases). This CDR3 has 14 residues. V was trimmed by 5 bases and J by 3 bases, leaving 11 bases between them. Germline V gene sequence: CDR1 SGHTA, CDR2 FQGNSA. The CDR3 loop reads CASSHREGKNIQYF. CDR3 bases: TGTGCCAGCAGCCACAGGGAAGGCAAAAACATTCAGTACTTC. Full variable domain (rest looked up from reference TRBV7-2 and TRBJ2-4): GAGVSQSPSNKVTEKGKDVELRCDPISGHTALYWYRQSLGQGLEFLIYFQGNSAPDKSGLPSDRFSAERTGGSVSTLTIQRTQQEDSAVYLCASSHREGKNIQYFGAGTRLSVL.

This rearrangement joins TRBV6-1 to TRBJ2-5; D possibly matches TRBD1 or TRBD2 (6 bases each). Germline CDR1 and CDR2: MNHNS and SASEGT. Trimming removed 7 bases from V and 5 bases from J, with 20 bases in between. This CDR3 has 15 residues. For the CDR3, the DNA is TGTGCCAGCACCTCTGCTCGGGGGCGCCGGGAGACCCAGTACTTC. It yields the protein CASTSARGRRETQYF.

V and J are TRBV7-6 and TRBJ2-7; 8 positions match TRBD2. The CDR3 has 17 amino acids. With V trimmed by 0 bases and J by 0 bases, 7 bases remained unmatched. Germline CDR1 reads SGHVS; CDR2 reads FNYEAQ. CDR3 DNA: TGTGCCAGCAGCTTAGCGGGCGGGGGACTAGACTCCTACGAGCAGTACTTC. It is translated as CASSLAGGGLDSYEQYF. The full variable domain, its missing parts supplied by reference TRBV7-6 and TRBJ2-7, is GAGVSQSPRYKVTKRGQDVALRCDPISGHVSLYWYRQALGQGPEFLTYFNYEAQQDKSGLPNDRFSAERPEGSISTLTIQRTEQRDSAMYRCASSLAGGGLDSYEQYFGPGTRLTVT.

This clonotype was counted at least ten times. The V and J genes are TRBV5-1 and TRBJ1-2, with 9 bases matching TRBD1. The CDR3 loop spans 17 amino acids. The V segment lost 0 bases and the J segment 0 bases; nucleotides outside the gene matches: 6. CDR1 is SGHRS, CDR2 YFSETQ, per germline. Written as DNA, the CDR3 is TGCGCCAGCAGCTTGGCTCCGGACAGGGGAGCTAACTATGGCTACACCTTC. Encoded protein: CASSLAPDRGANYGYTF.

There are many counts of this clonotype. This chain joins TRBV7-9 and TRBJ1-1, with D hard to call. Germline V gene lookup returns CDR1 SEHNR and CDR2 FQNEAQ (reference sequence). The ends were cut back, 3 bases at V and 2 bases at J, with 4 bases in the middle. The CDR3 totals 12 residues. The CDR3 DNA reads TGTGCCAGCAGCTTTCCTAACACTGAAGCTTTCTTT. It yields the protein CASSFPNTEAFF.

This rearrangement joins TRBV24-1 to TRBJ2-5, with D tentatively TRBD1 or TRBD2 (6 bases each). This CDR3 has 15 amino acids. The germline CDR1 and CDR2 sequences are KGHDR and SFDVKD. V lost 4 bases to trimming and J lost 1 base, with 12 bases between them. CDR3: CATSEPRGRQETQYF. In nucleotides, the CDR3 is TGTGCCACCAGTGAACCCCGGGGGCGCCAAGAGACCCAGTACTTC.

This clonotype was counted a few times. The chain is built from TRBV7-3 and TRBJ2-1, with D maybe TRBD2 (6 bases). V lost 4 bases, J lost 4 bases, and 26 bases lay in between. The CDR3 has 19 amino acids. Germline CDR1 is SGHTA and CDR2 is FQGTGA. CDR3 coding DNA: TGTGCCAGCAGCTCGTATGCTCTTGGTGGAAGCGGGTATTACAATGAGCAGTTCTTC. This codes for CASSSYALGGSGYYNEQFF.

This clonotype has more than one count but fewer than ten. V gene TRBV28 combines with J gene TRBJ2-7; TRBD2 aligns across 10 bases. This CDR3 is 16 amino acids long. The germline gives CDR1 MDHEN, CDR2 SYDVKM. After removal of 6 bases from V and 0 bases from J, the junction contained 8 bases not matched to a gene. The CDR3: CASRTGTSANSYEQYF. Written as DNA, the CDR3 is TGTGCCAGCAGAACCGGGACTAGCGCTAACTCCTACGAGCAGTACTTC.

This clonotype was observed a handful of times. V gene TRBV24-1 combines with J gene TRBJ2-1; 15 nucleotides agree with TRBD2. Per germline, CDR1 KGHDR and CDR2 SFDVKD. The trim removed 5 bases at V and 10 bases at J, leaving 2 bases unmatched. This CDR3 contains 14 residues. CDR3 DNA: TGTGCCACCAGTGGGGGACTAGCGGGAGGCGAGCAGTTCTTC. Translating gives CATSGGLAGGEQFF.

The gene calls are TRBV19 and TRBJ2-1; TRBD1 agrees at 9 bases. CDR3 length: 16 amino acids. The V gene end was trimmed by 3 bases and the J gene end by 4 bases; junction bases not matched to a gene: 7. The germline V gene has CDR1 LNHDA and CDR2 SQIVND (reference sequence). The CDR3 DNA follows: TGTGCCAGTAGTATGGGGAGACAGGGGGGTTACAATGAGCAGTTCTTC. Its protein is CASSMGRQGGYNEQFF.

In this sample, this clonotype turned up a few times. The gene calls are TRBV27 and TRBJ2-2, with 7 bases fitting TRBD1. Per the germline V gene, CDR1 is MNHEY and CDR2 is SMNVEV (reference sequence). CDR3 length equals 17 residues. V shed 4 bases and J 1 base; nucleotides not matched to a gene: 9. Written as DNA, the CDR3 is TGTGCCAGCAGTTGGGCGGGCTGGACAGGGAACACCGGGGAGCTGTTTTTT. Amino acids: CASSWAGWTGNTGELFF.

The chain carries TRBV10-2 and TRBJ2-3; either TRBD1 or TRBD2 may fit D (5 bases each). This CDR3 region has 12 residues. The V gene's germline CDR1 is WSHSY and CDR2 SAAADI. With 6 bases removed from V and 4 bases from J, the gap between germline ends came to 8 bases. CDR3 region: CASRGRSDTQYF. The CDR3 nucleotides read TGCGCCAGCAGGGGACGTTCAGATACGCAGTATTTT.